This T cell receptor (beta chain) came from a study of vaccination effects on CD4 cells after COVID-19. Overall study context: Among convalescent patients, two provided samples 16 days and one week before vaccination.

Regarding this clone: Its antigen remains unidentified.

Isolation of CD4+ T cells took place after less than 12 days of culture. Infection with SARS-CoV-2 occurred in the person between March and December 2020, and PCR confirmed it. Germline CDR1 and CDR2: SGHVS and FQNEAQ. This CDR3 is 15 amino acids long. V shed 4 bases and J shed 5 bases, with 15 bases lying between them. Sequencing used immunoSEQ multiplex PCR; TCRdb keeps in-frame clones, though not all of them. The sample lists 40,000 to 55,000 clones, about 74% occurring once. The chain joins TRBV7-8 to TRBJ2-1, with D possibly matching TRBD2 (6 bases). The sample was CD4+ T cells from PBMCs cultured without peptide, taken before COVID-19 vaccination. This sequence originates from a human donor who had a prior SARS-CoV-2 infection. CDR3 sequence reads: CASSSRLVSDNEQFF. Here the CDR3 DNA reads TGTGCCAGCAGCTCCCGACTAGTTTCGGACAATGAGCAGTTCTTC.